Presented here are 7 T cell receptor beta chains from one specimen sequenced in a study of CD8+ T cells in alopecia areata. Isolated RNA was reverse transcribed into cDNA used as the sequencing template. The method was immunoSEQ multiplex PCR; TCRdb's version includes in-frame clones alone and lacks a portion of them. This sample has some 240,000 clones, with 50% to 60% found just once. The source material was CD4+ T cells sorted from blood, sampled at week 0. The receptors were sampled from a human donor with alopecia areata.

The chain is built from TRBV7-3 and TRBJ2-1; 8 bases agree with TRBD2. J gave up 9 bases and V 5 bases, and 12 bases lay outside the gene matches. Per germline, CDR1 SGHTA and CDR2 FQGTGA. CDR3 size: 15 residues. This CDR3 is CASSRGLARTGEQFF. The DNA of the CDR3 is TGTGCCAGCAGCCGAGGACTAGCTCGAACGGGTGAGCAGTTCTTC.

This clone has only one observation. The chain carries TRBV4-2 and TRBJ2-3, with 8 positions matching TRBD2. J lost 0 bases, V lost 0 bases, and 5 bases had no gene match. Germline CDR1 reads LGHNA; CDR2 reads YNFKEQ. The CDR3 is 17 residues long. CDR3 DNA: TGTGCCAGCAGCCAAGACGGACTAGCTGGGAGCACAGATACGCAGTATTTT. It specifies CASSQDGLAGSTDTQYF.

A single count supports this clone. V is TRBV5-1 and J is TRBJ1-3; D perhaps matches TRBD1 (6 bases). Germline V gene sequence: CDR1 SGHRS, CDR2 YFSETQ. Trimming pared 1 base from V and 4 bases from J, leaving 12 bases between. The CDR3 spans 15 residues. Here the CDR3 DNA reads TGCGCCAGCAGCTTGTCTACAGGGTACGGAAACACCATATATTTT. It translates to CASSLSTGYGNTIYF.

The chain recombines TRBV6-5 with TRBJ2-7; TRBD1 matches at 10 bases. CDR1 and CDR2 (germline): MNHEY, SVGAGI. Trimming removed 2 bases from V and 4 bases from J; junction bases left unmatched: 2. This CDR3 has 14 residues. In DNA form, the CDR3 reads TGTGCCAGCAGTTACGGGGACAGGGGTTACGAGCAGTACTTC. This encodes CASSYGDRGYEQYF.

This rearrangement joins TRBV7-2 to TRBJ2-3; 8 bases align to TRBD2. J gave up 4 bases and V 5 bases, and 5 bases lay outside the gene matches. Per germline, CDR1 SGHTA and CDR2 FQGNSA. This CDR3 region has 14 residues. CDR3 sequence (DNA): TGTGCCAGCAGCCGAGGACTAGCAGCAGATACGCAGTATTTT. Amino acid sequence: CASSRGLAADTQYF.

The chain has TRBV2 and TRBJ1-1; no reliable D call. The V end lost 10 bases, the J end lost 1 base, and 7 bases lay between the germline ends. The CDR3 consists of 11 residues. Germline values: CDR1 SNHLY, CDR2 FYNNEI. CDR3 amino acids: CAIKGNTEAFF. The CDR3 DNA reads TGTGCCATTAAAGGGAACACTGAAGCTTTCTTT.

The chain joins TRBV7-8 to TRBJ1-1; no firm D call. The CDR3 has 14 residues. Per germline, CDR1 SGHVS and CDR2 FQNEAQ. V lost 7 bases and J lost 1, with 13 bases in between. The CDR3 nucleotides are TGTGCCAGCACGCCGCGTTTTTCGAACACTGAAGCTTTCTTT. The encoded protein is CASTPRFSNTEAFF.